Listed below are T cell receptor beta chains from one sample, sequenced in a study of T-cell reconstitution after alpha-beta-depleted transplantation in children. A single record per CDR3 protein comes from TCRdb applying MiXCR to the PCR reads. The table includes hundreds of thousands of distinct CDR3 sequences, about a sixth detected once. The specimen was PBMCs, mostly from graft donor cells, collected 360 days after TCRalphabeta/CD19-depleted stem cell transplant. Receptors were obtained from a male patient aged 2 to 9 who had a stem cell transplant for acute lymphoblastic leukemia, so the T cells may come from the graft donor. Each CDR3 is given with its conserved first and last residue. Fields, in order: J gene, D gene, clone size, V gene, CDR3 DNA, CDR3 protein. D genes are given only for firm matches. Not every row has a clone size; where given, it reads once, few, many or a size class.

TRBJ2-3	TRBD1	many	TRBV12-3/TRBV12-4	TGTGCCGGGTCTCAGACAGGGGCTCCAGATACGCAGTATTTT	CAGSQTGAPDTQYF
TRBJ2-1	NA	many	TRBV15	TGTGCCACCAGCAGAGATCCAGGGACTTACAATGAGCAGTTCTTC	CATSRDPGTYNEQFF
TRBJ2-5	NA	many	TRBV12-3/TRBV12-4	TGTGCCAGCAGTTTAGTGGCTAGGTGGACCCAGTACTTC	CASSLVARWTQYF
TRBJ2-5	TRBD1	few	TRBV29-1	TGCAGCGTTGATGGGACAGGGCATCAAGAGACCCAGTACTTC	CSVDGTGHQETQYF
TRBJ2-7	TRBD2	NA	TRBV19	TGTGCCAGTAGCCCGAGCGGGAGTTTCTACGAGCAGTACTTC	CASSPSGSFYEQYF
TRBJ2-5	NA	many	TRBV29-1	TGCAGCGCCCAGAAGGGAATGTTGAAGGAGACCCAGTACTTC	CSAQKGMLKETQYF
TRBJ2-5	NA	NA	TRBV4-1	TGCGCCAGCAGCCAAGGTGGCGGATACTTCCAAGAGACCCAGTACTTC	CASSQGGGYFQETQYF
TRBJ1-5	TRBD1	NA	TRBV6-2/TRBV6-3	TGTGCCAGCAGCCGACAGGGATATAGCAATCAGCCCCAGCATTTT	CASSRQGYSNQPQHF
TRBJ1-1	NA	NA	TRBV5-1	TGCGCCAGCAGCTTGGCCGGGAGGCGCACTGAAGCTTTCTTT	CASSLAGRRTEAFF
TRBJ2-5	NA	NA	TRBV20-1	TGCAGTGCTACCGAACAGGGAGAAGAGACCCAGTACTTC	CSATEQGEETQYF
TRBJ2-5	TRBD1	NA	TRBV27	TGTGCCAGCAGTTCCGCCGCAAGGACAGGATGGGAAGAGACCCAGTACTTC	CASSSAARTGWEETQYF
TRBJ2-1	NA	few	TRBV10-3	TGTGCCGGAGGAGGCGGGAAGAGTAATGAGCAGTTCTTC	CAGGGGKSNEQFF
TRBJ2-2	NA	few	TRBV24-1	TGTGCCACCAGTGATTTGCGTACAAGCGCCGGGGAGCTGTTTTTT	CATSDLRTSAGELFF
TRBJ1-1	NA	NA	TRBV12-3/TRBV12-4	TGTGCCAGCAGTTGGAACAGGAACACTGAAGCTTTCTTT	CASSWNRNTEAFF
TRBJ2-7	TRBD2	NA	TRBV18	TGTGCCAGCTCACCCTCGACTAGCAGCTACGAGCAGTACTTC	CASSPSTSSYEQYF
TRBJ2-5	NA	NA	TRBV7-9	TGTGCCAGCAGCTTAATAGGTGCAGAGACCCAGTACTTC	CASSLIGAETQYF
TRBJ2-7	NA	few	TRBV5-1	TGCGCCAGCAGCTCTCTTCCTGGGGGTTACGAGCAGTACTTC	CASSSLPGGYEQYF
TRBJ1-4	NA	NA	TRBV7-9	TGTGCCAGCAGCCCGCTGGCGGCCGCTAATGAAAAACTGTTTTTT	CASSPLAAANEKLFF
TRBJ2-7	TRBD2	NA	TRBV5-5	TGTGCCAGCAGCTTGGCGTCTAGCGGAACTTACGAGCAGTACTTC	CASSLASSGTYEQYF
TRBJ2-1	NA	few	TRBV12-3/TRBV12-4	TGTGCCAGCAGTTCCGCCGGACTCTACAATGAGCAGTTCTTC	CASSSAGLYNEQFF
TRBJ1-2	TRBD1	few	TRBV28	TGTGCCAGCAGTTTATGGACAGGGGAGGATGGCTACACCTTC	CASSLWTGEDGYTF
TRBJ1-5	NA	few	TRBV28	TGTGCCAGCAGTTTCCAGGGATATCAGCCCCAGCATTTT	CASSFQGYQPQHF
TRBJ1-1	NA	NA	TRBV4-3	TGCGCCAGCAGCCAAGGGACGTATAACACTGAAGCTTTCTTT	CASSQGTYNTEAFF
TRBJ2-7	NA	many	TRBV20-1	TGCAGTGCTCGTGCCCCCGCGGGCCAAACCTACGAGCAGTACTTC	CSARAPAGQTYEQYF